What follows is one T cell receptor beta chain and its context. The data were produced by immunoSEQ multiplex PCR, yet TCRdb's version contains in-frame clones alone and is incomplete. This sample has 37,000 or so clones, with around 90% found just once. Buffy coats from healthy blood donors served as controls. The data belong to a study of STAT5B mutations in CD4+ large granular lymphocyte leukemia. J gave up 2 bases and V 8 bases, and 8 bases lay outside the gene matches. The CDR3 is 14 amino acids. Germline CDR1 reads SNHLY; CDR2 reads FYNNEI. The sample comprised CD4+ T cells from blood buffy coats. This TCR was recovered from a human donor in good health. The V gene is TRBV2, the J gene TRBJ1-2, with 7 positions matching TRBD1. CDR3 residues: CASGVPGQNYGYTF. The CDR3 DNA reads TGTGCCAGCGGTGTTCCGGGACAGAACTATGGCTACACCTTC.